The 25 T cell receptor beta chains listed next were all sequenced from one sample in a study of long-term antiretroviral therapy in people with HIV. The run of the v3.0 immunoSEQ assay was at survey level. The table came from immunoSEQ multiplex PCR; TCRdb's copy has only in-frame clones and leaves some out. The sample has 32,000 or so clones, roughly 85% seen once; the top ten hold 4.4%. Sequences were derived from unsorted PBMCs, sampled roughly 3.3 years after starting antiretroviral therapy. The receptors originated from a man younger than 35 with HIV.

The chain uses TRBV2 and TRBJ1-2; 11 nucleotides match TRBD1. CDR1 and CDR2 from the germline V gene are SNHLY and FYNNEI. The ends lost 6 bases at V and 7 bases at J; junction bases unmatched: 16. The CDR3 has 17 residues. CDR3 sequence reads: CASSPPGQGANGAGYTF. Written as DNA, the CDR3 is TGTGCCAGCAGCCCTCCTGGACAGGGGGCGAACGGTGCTGGCTACACCTTC.

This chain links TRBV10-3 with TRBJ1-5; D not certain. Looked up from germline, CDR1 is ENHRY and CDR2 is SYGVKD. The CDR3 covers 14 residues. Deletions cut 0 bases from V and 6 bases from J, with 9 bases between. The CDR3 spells CAISESIGSQPQHF. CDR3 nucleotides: TGTGCCATCAGTGAGTCGATCGGAAGTCAGCCCCAGCATTTT.

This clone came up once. For the CDR3, the DNA is TGTGCCAGTAGTTCCGCGGACTGGGGGGAGACCCAGTACTTC. It codes for CASSSADWGETQYF. This chain joins TRBV19 and TRBJ2-5, with D tentatively TRBD1 or TRBD2 (5 bases each). CDR1 and CDR2 (germline): LNHDA, SQIVND (reference sequence). Trimming took 5 bases from V and 5 from J, leaving 15 bases between them. There are 14 residues in the CDR3.

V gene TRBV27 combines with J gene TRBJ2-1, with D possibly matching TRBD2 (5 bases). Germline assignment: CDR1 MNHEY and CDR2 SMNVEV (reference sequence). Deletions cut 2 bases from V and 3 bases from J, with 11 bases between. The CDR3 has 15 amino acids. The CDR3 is CASSLALRDYNEQFF. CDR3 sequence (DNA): TGTGCCAGCAGTTTAGCCCTCCGGGACTACAATGAGCAGTTCTTC.

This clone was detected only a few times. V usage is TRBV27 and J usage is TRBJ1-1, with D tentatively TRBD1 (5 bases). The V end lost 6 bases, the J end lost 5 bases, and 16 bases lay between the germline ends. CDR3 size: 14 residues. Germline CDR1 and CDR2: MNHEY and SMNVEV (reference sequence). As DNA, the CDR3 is TGTGCCAGCAGCCAGGACGGGGGTCGAACTGAAGCTTTCTTT. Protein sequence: CASSQDGGRTEAFF.

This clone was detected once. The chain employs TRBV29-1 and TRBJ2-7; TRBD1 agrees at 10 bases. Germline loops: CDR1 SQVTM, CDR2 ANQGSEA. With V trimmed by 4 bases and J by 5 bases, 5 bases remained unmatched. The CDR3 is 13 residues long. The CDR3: CSVAGTGEHEQYF. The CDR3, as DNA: TGCAGCGTTGCCGGGACAGGGGAACACGAGCAGTACTTC.

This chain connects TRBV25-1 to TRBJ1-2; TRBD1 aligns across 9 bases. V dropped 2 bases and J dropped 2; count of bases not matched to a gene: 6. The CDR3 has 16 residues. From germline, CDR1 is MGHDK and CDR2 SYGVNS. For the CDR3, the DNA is TGTGCCAGCAGTGAAGAACACGGACAGGGGAACTATGGCTACACCTTC. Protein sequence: CASSEEHGQGNYGYTF.

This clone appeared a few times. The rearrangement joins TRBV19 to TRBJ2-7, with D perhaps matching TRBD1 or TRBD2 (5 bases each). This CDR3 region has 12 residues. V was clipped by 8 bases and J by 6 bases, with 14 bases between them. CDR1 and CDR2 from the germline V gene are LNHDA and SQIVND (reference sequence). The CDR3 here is CASERGRGEQYF. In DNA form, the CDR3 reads TGTGCCAGTGAACGGGGCAGAGGCGAGCAGTACTTC.

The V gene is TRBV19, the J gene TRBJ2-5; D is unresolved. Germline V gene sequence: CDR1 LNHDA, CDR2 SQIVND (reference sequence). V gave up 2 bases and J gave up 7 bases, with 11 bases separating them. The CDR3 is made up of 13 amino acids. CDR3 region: CASSIYAVGTQYF. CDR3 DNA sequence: TGTGCCAGTAGTATATATGCGGTTGGGACCCAGTACTTC.

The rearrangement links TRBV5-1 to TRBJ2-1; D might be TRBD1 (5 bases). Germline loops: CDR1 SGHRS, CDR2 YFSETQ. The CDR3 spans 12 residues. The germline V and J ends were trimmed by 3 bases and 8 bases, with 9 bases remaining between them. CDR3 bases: TGCGCCAGCAGCTGGACATTGGATGAGCAGTTCTTC. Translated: CASSWTLDEQFF.

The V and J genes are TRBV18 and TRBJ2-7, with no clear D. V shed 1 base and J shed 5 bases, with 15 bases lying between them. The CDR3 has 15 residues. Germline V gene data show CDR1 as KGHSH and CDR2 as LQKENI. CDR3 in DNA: TGTGCCAGCTCACCACTAGTGAATAGGGAAGACGAGCAGTACTTC. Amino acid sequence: CASSPLVNREDEQYF.

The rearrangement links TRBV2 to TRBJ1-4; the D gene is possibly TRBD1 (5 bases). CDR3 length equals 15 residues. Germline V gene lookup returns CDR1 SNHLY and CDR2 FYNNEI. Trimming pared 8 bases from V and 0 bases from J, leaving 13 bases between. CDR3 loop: CASRQGSPTNEKLFF. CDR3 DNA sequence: TGTGCCAGCCGGCAGGGATCTCCAACTAATGAAAAACTGTTTTTT.

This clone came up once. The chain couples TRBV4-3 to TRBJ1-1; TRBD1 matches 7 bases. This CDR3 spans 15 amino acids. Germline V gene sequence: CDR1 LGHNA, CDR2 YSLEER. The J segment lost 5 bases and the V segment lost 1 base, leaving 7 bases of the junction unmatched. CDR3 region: CASSQVLQGGTEAFF. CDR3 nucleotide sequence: TGCGCCAGCAGCCAAGTTCTCCAGGGGGGGACTGAAGCTTTCTTT.

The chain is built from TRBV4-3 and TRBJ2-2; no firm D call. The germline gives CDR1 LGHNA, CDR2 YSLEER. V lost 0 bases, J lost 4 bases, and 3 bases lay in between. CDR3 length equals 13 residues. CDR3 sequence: CASSQDPTGELFF. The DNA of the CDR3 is TGCGCCAGCAGCCAAGACCCCACCGGGGAGCTGTTTTTT.

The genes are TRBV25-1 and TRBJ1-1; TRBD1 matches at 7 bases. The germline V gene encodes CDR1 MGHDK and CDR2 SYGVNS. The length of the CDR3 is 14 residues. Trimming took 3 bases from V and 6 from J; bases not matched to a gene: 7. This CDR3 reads CASSEETGVPEAFF. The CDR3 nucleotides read TGTGCCAGCAGTGAGGAAACAGGGGTACCTGAAGCTTTCTTT.

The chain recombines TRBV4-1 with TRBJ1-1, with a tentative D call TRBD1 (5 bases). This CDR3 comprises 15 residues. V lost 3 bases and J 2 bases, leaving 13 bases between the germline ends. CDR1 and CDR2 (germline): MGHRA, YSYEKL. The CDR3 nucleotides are TGCGCCAGCAGCCACCTTGGGACGGCAAACACTGAAGCTTTCTTT. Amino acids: CASSHLGTANTEAFF.

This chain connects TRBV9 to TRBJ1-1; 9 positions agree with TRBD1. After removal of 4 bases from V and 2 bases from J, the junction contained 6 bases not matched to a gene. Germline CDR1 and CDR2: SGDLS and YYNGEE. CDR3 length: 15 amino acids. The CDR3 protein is CASSPRDRANTEAFF. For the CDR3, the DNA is TGTGCCAGCAGCCCCCGGGACAGGGCAAACACTGAAGCTTTCTTT.

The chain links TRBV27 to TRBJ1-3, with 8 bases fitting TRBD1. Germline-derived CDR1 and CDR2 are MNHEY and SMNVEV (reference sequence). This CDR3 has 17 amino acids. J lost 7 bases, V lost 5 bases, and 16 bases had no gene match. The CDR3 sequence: CASSALDRAIKGNTIYF. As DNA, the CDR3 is TGTGCCAGCAGTGCCTTGGACAGGGCAATCAAAGGCAACACCATATATTTT.

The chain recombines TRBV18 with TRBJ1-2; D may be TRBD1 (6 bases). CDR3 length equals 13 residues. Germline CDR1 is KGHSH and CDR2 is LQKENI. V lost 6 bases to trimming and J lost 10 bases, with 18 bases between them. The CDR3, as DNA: TGTGCCAGCTCGCAGACAGGAGAACGAGACTACACCTTC. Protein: CASSQTGERDYTF.

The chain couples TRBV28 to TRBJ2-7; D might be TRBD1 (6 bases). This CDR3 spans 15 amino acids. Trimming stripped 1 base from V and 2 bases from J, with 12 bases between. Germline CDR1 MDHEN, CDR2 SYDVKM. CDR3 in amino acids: CASSLYRAAAYEQYF. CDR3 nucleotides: TGTGCCAGCAGTTTATACAGGGCGGCAGCCTACGAGCAGTACTTC.

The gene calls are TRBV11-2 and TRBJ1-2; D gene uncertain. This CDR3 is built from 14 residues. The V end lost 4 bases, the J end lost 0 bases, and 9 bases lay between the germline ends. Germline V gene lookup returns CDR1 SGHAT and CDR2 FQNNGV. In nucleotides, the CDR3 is TGTGCCAGCAGCTACGGGATAGCTAACTATGGCTACACCTTC. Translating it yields CASSYGIANYGYTF.

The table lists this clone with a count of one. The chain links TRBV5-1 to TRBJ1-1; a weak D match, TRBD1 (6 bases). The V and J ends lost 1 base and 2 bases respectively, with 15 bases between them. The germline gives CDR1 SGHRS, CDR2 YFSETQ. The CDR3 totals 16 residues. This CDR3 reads CASSLYAGEINTEAFF. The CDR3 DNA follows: TGCGCCAGCAGCTTGTACGCAGGGGAAATAAACACTGAAGCTTTCTTT.

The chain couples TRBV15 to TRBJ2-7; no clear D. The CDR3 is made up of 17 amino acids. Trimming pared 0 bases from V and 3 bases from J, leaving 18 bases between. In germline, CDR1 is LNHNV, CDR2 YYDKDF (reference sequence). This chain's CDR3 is CATSRDLWGSLYYEQYF. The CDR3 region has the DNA TGTGCCACCAGCAGAGATCTTTGGGGATCCCTCTACTACGAGCAGTACTTC. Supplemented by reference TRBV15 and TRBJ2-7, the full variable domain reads DAMVIQNPRYQVTQFGKPVTLSCSQTLNHNVMYWYQQKSSQAPKLLFHYYDKDFNNEADTPDNFQSRRPNTSFCFLDIRSPGLGDTAMYLCATSRDLWGSLYYEQYFGPGTRLTVT.

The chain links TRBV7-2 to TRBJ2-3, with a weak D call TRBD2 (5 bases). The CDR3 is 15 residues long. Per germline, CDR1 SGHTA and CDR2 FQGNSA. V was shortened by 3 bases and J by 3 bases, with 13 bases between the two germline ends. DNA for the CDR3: TGTGCCAGCAGCTTCCCCAGGACTGTAACAGATACGCAGTATTTT. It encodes CASSFPRTVTDTQYF.

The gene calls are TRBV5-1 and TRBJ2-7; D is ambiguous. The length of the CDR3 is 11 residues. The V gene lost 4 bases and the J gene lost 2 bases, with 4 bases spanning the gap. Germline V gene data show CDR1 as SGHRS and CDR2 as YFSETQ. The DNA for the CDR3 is TGCGCCAGCAGCGACACCTACGAGCAGTACTTC. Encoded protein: CASSDTYEQYF.